This TCR beta chain emerged from a study of T cell repertoires in ileal Crohn's disease. Overall study context: About half received postoperative treatment, some 10 with thiopurines and 15 to 20 anti-TNF.

V trimming: 5 bases; J trimming: 2 bases; junction bases outside the gene matches: 3. The CDR3 is 14 residues long. The V gene's germline CDR1 is SEHNR and CDR2 FQNEAQ (reference sequence). This clone qualifies as large. Eligibility required adulthood, ileal or ileocolonic Crohn's disease and indicated ileocolonic resection. The table came from immunoSEQ multiplex PCR; TCRdb's copy has only in-frame clones and leaves some out. The repertoire includes approximately 12,000 clones, roughly four fifths of them detected once, and about 4.5% sits in the top ten. The gene calls are TRBV7-9 and TRBJ1-3, with 7 bases matching TRBD1. Sequencing was performed on ileal tissue. This receptor was obtained from an adult with Crohn's disease. CDR3 sequence: CASSPQGTGNTIYF. Written as DNA, the CDR3 is TGTGCCAGCAGCCCACAGGGGACTGGAAACACCATATATTTT.